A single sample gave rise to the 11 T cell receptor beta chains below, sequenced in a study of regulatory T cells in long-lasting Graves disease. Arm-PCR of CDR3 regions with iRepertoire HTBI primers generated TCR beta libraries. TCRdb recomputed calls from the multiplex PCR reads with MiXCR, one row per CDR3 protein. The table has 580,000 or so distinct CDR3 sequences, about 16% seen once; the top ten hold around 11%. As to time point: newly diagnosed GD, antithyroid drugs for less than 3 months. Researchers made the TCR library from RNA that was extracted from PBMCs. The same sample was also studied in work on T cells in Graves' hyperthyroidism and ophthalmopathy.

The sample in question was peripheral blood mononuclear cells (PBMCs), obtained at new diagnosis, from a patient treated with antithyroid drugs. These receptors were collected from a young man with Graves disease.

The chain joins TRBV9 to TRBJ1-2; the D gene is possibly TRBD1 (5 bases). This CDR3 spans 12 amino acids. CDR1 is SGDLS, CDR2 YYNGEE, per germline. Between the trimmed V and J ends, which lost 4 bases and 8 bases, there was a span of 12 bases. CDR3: CASSQGPVGYTF. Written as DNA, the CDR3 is TGTGCCAGCAGCCAGGGACCGGTCGGCTACACCTTC.

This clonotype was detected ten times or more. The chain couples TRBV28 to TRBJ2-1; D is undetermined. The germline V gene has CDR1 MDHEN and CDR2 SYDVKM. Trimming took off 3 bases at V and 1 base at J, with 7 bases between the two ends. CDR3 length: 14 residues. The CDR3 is CASSFSRSYNEQFF. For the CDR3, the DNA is TGTGCCAGCAGTTTCTCGAGATCCTACAATGAGCAGTTCTTC.

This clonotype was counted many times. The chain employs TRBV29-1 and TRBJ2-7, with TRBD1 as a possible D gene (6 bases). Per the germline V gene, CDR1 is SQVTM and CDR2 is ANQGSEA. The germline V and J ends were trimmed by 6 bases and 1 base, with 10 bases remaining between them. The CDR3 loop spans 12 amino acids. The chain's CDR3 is CSVTGTSYEQYF. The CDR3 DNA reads TGCAGCGTGACTGGGACATCCTACGAGCAGTACTTC.

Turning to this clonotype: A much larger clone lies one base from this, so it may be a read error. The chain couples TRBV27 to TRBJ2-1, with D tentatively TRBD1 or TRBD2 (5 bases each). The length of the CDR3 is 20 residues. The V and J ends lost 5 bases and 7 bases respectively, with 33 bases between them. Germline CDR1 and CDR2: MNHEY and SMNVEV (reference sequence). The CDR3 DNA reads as TGTGCCAGCAGTCTAACGGTCCTTGGGGACGGGGTATTCGTGGCGAATGAGCAGTTCTTC. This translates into CASSLTVLGDGVFVANEQFF.

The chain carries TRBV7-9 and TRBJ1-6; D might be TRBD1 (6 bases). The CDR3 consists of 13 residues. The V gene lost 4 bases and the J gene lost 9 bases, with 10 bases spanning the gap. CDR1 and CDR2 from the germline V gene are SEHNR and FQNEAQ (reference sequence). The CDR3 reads CASSSVGASPLHF. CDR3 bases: TGTGCCAGCAGCTCCGTGGGGGCTTCACCCCTCCACTTT.

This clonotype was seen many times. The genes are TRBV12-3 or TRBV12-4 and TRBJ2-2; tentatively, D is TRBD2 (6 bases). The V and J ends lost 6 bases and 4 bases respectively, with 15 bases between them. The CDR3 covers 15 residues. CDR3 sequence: CASSPSAPGTGELFF. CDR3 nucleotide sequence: TGTGCCAGCAGCCCTAGCGCGCCGGGCACCGGGGAGCTGTTTTTT.

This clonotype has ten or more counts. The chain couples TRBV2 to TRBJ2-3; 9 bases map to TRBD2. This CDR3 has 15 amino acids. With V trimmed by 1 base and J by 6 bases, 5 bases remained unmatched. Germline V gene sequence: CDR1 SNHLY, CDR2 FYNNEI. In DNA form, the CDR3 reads TGTGCCAGCAGTGAAGAGGCGGGAGGGCCGGATACGCAGTATTTT. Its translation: CASSEEAGGPDTQYF.

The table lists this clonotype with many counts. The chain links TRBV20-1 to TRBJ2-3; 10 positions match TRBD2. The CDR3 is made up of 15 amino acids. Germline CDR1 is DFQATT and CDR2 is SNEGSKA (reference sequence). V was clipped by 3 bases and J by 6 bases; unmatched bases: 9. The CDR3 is CSARDLAGVSDTQYF. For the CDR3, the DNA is TGCAGTGCTAGGGACCTAGCGGGAGTGTCGGATACGCAGTATTTT.

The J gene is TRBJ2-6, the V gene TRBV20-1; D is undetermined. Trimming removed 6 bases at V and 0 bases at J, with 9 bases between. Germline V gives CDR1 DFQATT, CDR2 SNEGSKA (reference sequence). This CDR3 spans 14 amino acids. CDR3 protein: CSADDPSGANVLTF. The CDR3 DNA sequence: TGCAGTGCCGACGATCCCTCTGGGGCCAACGTCCTGACTTTC.

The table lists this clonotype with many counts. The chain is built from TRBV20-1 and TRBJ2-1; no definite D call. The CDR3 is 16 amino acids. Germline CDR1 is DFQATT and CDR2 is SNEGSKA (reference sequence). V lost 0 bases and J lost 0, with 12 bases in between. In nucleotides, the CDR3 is TGCAGTGCTAGAGATCCCGGAACTATCTCCTACAATGAGCAGTTCTTC. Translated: CSARDPGTISYNEQFF.

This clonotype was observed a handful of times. CDR3 DNA sequence: TGCAGTGCTAGCGGGGGCTTAAATACCGGGGAGCTGTTTTTT. Its protein product is CSASGGLNTGELFF. The rearrangement links TRBV20-1 to TRBJ2-2, with D perhaps given as TRBD1 or TRBD2 (6 bases each). V was cut by 3 bases and J by 5 bases, with 13 bases left in between. Per the germline V gene, CDR1 is DFQATT and CDR2 is SNEGSKA (reference sequence). The CDR3 has 14 amino acids.